This entry lists 10 T cell receptor beta chains sequenced from one sample in a study of response to subunit inactivated influenza vaccine. One entry per CDR3 protein, called by TCRdb with MiXCR from the RT-PCR reads. The sample records 500,000 to 600,000 distinct CDR3 sequences, approximately 10% being singletons. The same sample was also used in a study of T cells expressing NK-cell markers. Per that paper: In generating TCR beta cDNA, 5'RACE template switching with UMIs was used.

The sample consisted of PBMCs from blood, taken on the day of vaccination. The receptors stem from a man aged 45 to 65 who received an inactivated influenza vaccine.

This chain links TRBV12-3 or TRBV12-4 with TRBJ2-1, with a possible D match to TRBD2 (5 bases). There are 17 residues in the CDR3. V was shortened by 4 bases and J by 1 base, with 17 bases between the two germline ends. CDR3 amino acids: CASSSAPGPGSYNEQFF. DNA of the CDR3: TGTGCCAGCAGTTCAGCTCCAGGCCCGGGGTCCTACAATGAGCAGTTCTTC.

This clonotype was counted a few times. V gene TRBV7-2 combines with J gene TRBJ2-7; 9 bases are shared with TRBD1. Per germline, CDR1 SGHTA and CDR2 FQGNSA. The CDR3 loop spans 16 amino acids. V was pared by 5 bases and J by 3 bases, with 11 bases of the junction left unmatched. The CDR3 DNA sequence: TGTGCCAGCAGCCCCCGTTACCGACAGGGGGGCTACGAGCAGTACTTC. This sequence encodes CASSPRYRQGGYEQYF.

J is TRBJ2-1 and V is TRBV6-5, with D possibly matching TRBD2 (5 bases). Germline CDR1 MNHEY, CDR2 SVGAGI. The CDR3 is made up of 16 amino acids. Trimming stripped 2 bases from V and 0 bases from J, with 11 bases between. CDR3 sequence (DNA): TGTGCCAGCAGTTACACCTATACTAGCTCCTACAATGAGCAGTTCTTC. Translated, it gives CASSYTYTSSYNEQFF.

The chain is built from TRBV4-1 and TRBJ2-7, with D perhaps matching TRBD1 (6 bases). This CDR3 contains 14 residues. V shed 2 bases and J shed 5 bases, with 13 bases lying between them. Per germline, CDR1 MGHRA and CDR2 YSYEKL. CDR3 loop: CASSQKGQFHEQYF. DNA of the CDR3: TGCGCCAGCAGCCAAAAGGGACAATTCCACGAGCAGTACTTC.

The table lists this clonotype with a few counts. The CDR3 sequence: CASSSGQDGELFF. CDR3 coding DNA: TGTGCCAGCAGCTCCGGACAGGATGGGGAGCTGTTTTTT. The J gene is TRBJ2-2, the V gene TRBV6-2 or TRBV6-3; 7 nucleotides line up with TRBD1. V dropped 6 bases and J dropped 8; count of bases not matched to a gene: 6. Germline V gene lookup returns CDR1 MNHEY and CDR2 SVGEGT. The CDR3 consists of 13 residues.

This chain joins TRBV6-2 or TRBV6-3 and TRBJ2-1; no definite D call. The CDR3 extends over 15 amino acids. Trimming pared 7 bases from V and 4 bases from J, leaving 17 bases between. Per germline, CDR1 MNHEY and CDR2 SVGEGT. The CDR3 DNA follows: TGTGCCAGCACCCCATATGGCAGTGGGTACAATGAGCAGTTCTTC. Encoded protein: CASTPYGSGYNEQFF.

At least ten counts were recorded for this clonotype. A read error may account for a junction end that differs from germline. The genes are TRBV4-1 and TRBJ2-5, with 7 bases aligning to TRBD2. CDR3 length: 17 amino acids. Germline CDR1 MGHRA, CDR2 YSYEKL. The CDR3: CASSFLPGGSAPEIRLF. Written as DNA, the CDR3 is TGCGCCAGCAGCTTTCTACCGGGGGGTAGTGCTCCTGAAATTCGGCTCTTC.

This clonotype has just a few counts. This sequence joins TRBV4-3 and TRBJ1-2; D remains ambiguous. The CDR3 has 16 residues. Trimming left V 0 bases short and J 2 bases short, with 13 bases between. The germline gives CDR1 LGHNA, CDR2 YSLEER. The CDR3 nucleotides are TGCGCCAGCAGCCAAGATCACGGGATGGAGAACTATGGCTACACCTTC. This encodes CASSQDHGMENYGYTF.

The chain links TRBV28 to TRBJ1-5, with D perhaps TRBD1 (6 bases). V shed 8 bases and J shed 5 bases, with 22 bases lying between them. Germline CDR1 reads MDHEN; CDR2 reads SYDVKM. CDR3 length: 16 residues. The CDR3 DNA reads TGTGCCAGCGGTGCCACCCTCCGGGACAAGTATCAGCCCCAGCATTTT. Translated: CASGATLRDKYQPQHF. Based on the CDR3 plus reference TRBV28 and TRBJ1-5, the full variable domain is DVKVTQSSRYLVKRTGEKVFLECVQDMDHENMFWYRQDPGLGLRLIYFSYDVKMKEKGDIPEGYSVSREKKERFSLILESASTNQTSMYLCASGATLRDKYQPQHFGDGTRLSIL.

There are a few counts of this clonotype. This chain's CDR3 is CASSLRDRKYNEQFF. Written as DNA, the CDR3 is TGTGCCAGCAGCCTCCGGGACAGAAAATACAATGAGCAGTTCTTC. The chain recombines TRBV6-1 with TRBJ2-1; 7 bases match TRBD1. The J segment lost 4 bases and the V segment lost 6 bases, leaving 9 bases of the junction unmatched. CDR3 size: 15 residues. CDR1 is MNHNS, CDR2 SASEGT, per germline.